One TCR beta chain is described in this entry. This sample was included in a study of blood T cell repertoires in COVID-19. Study-wide context: Samples of COVID-19 (acute and convalescent) were obtained from the United States, Italy and Spain.

Original processing methods: It was from reference gene primer amplification that nucleated cell counts were estimated. Assay used: immunoSEQ multiplex PCR; TCRdb lists only in-frame clones, some missing. That table is the source of V, J and clone size, and D and trimming were worked out from the DNA. This sample has under 85,000 clones, with 84% found just once. The TCR originated in a man aged 50-60 years with acute or convalescent COVID-19. Sequenced sample: peripheral blood.

The chain's CDR3 is CASSSTGGLGETQYF. The DNA of the CDR3 is TGTGCCAGCAGCTCGACAGGGGGCTTGGGAGAGACCCAGTACTTC. The V call is TRBV7-3, the J call TRBJ2-5; 10 bases are shared with TRBD1. Looked up from germline, CDR1 is SGHTA and CDR2 is FQGTGA. Unmatched junction bases numbered 6, after V lost 4 bases and J lost 4 bases. The CDR3 has 15 amino acids.